This T cell receptor (beta chain) was retrieved from a study of T cell responses to AZD1222 COVID-19 vaccine. Assay: immunoSEQ multiplex PCR; the TCRdb copy retains only in-frame clones and omits some. The sample includes 100,000 to 150,000 clones, more than 85% seen only once; the top ten take 1.5% to 2%. Of note for this clone: Its target is not known.

The study's findings and limits: Clonal diversity was possibly underestimated, and white British individuals and females predominated among donors. Among spike-specific TCRs, nearly half reportedly target unmutated variant regions. The study found Spike-specific TCR breadth and depth rose after two AZD1222 doses.

The V and J ends lost 5 bases and 0 bases respectively, with 11 bases between them. The CDR3 runs to 16 residues. CDR1 and CDR2 (germline): SGHVS, FQNEAQ. The clonotype originates from an adult who received the AZD1222 COVID-19 vaccine. This chain uses TRBV7-8 with TRBJ2-6, with D possibly matching TRBD2 (5 bases). The starting material was peripheral blood, obtained 28 days after the second AZD1222 dose. CDR3: CASSPHGVSGANVLTF. CDR3 DNA sequence: TGTGCCAGCAGCCCCCACGGGGTCTCTGGGGCCAACGTCCTGACTTTC.